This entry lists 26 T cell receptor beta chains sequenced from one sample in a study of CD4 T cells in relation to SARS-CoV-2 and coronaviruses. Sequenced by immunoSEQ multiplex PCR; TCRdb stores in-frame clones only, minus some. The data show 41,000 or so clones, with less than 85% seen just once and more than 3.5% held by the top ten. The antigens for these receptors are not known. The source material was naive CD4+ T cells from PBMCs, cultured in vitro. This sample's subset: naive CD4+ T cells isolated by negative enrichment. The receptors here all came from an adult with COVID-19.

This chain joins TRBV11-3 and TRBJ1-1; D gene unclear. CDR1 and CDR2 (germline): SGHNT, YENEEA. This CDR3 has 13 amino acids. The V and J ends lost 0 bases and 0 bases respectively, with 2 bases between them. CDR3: CASSLELNTEAFF. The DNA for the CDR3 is TGTGCCAGCAGCTTAGAACTGAACACTGAAGCTTTCTTT.

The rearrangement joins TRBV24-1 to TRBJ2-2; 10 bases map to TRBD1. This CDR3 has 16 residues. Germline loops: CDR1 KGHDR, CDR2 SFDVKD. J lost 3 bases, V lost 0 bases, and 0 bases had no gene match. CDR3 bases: TGTGCCACCAGTGATTTGGGACAGGGGGACACCGGGGAGCTGTTTTTT. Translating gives CATSDLGQGDTGELFF.

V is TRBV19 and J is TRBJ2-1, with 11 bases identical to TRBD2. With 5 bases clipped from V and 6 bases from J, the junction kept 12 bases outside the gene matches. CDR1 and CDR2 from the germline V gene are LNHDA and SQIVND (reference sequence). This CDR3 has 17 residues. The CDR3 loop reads CASSVRLSGRASNEQFF. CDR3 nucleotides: TGTGCCAGTAGTGTGCGGCTTAGCGGGAGGGCCTCCAATGAGCAGTTCTTC.

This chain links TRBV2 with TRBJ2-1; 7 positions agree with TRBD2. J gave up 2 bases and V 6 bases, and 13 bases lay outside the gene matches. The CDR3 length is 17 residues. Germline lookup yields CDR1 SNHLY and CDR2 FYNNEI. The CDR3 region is CASRPLLGRRTYNEQFF. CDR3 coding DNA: TGTGCCAGCAGGCCCCTCCTCGGGAGGCGGACCTACAATGAGCAGTTCTTC.

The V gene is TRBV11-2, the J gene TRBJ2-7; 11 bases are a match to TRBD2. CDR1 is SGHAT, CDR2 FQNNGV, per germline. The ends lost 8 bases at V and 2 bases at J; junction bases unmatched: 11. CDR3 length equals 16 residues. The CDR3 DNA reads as TGTGCCAGCTACTCCTCCGGGACTAGCGGAACCTACGAGCAGTACTTC. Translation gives CASYSSGTSGTYEQYF.

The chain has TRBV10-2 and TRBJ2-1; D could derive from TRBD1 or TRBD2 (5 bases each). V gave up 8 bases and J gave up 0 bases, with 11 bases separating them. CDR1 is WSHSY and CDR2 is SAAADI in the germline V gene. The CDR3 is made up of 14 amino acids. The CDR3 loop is CASRDGNSYNEQFF. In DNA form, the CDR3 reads TGCGCCAGCCGGGACGGTAACTCCTACAATGAGCAGTTCTTC.

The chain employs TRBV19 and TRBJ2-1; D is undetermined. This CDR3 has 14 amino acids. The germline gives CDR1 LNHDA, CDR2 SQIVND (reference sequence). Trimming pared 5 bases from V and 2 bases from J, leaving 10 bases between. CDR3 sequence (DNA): TGTGCCAGTAGTGTCCTCGACCCCTACAATGAGCAGTTCTTC. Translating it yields CASSVLDPYNEQFF.

CDR3 protein: CASSPQGPSYEQYF. The CDR3 DNA sequence: TGTGCCAGCAGTCCACAGGGACCCTCCTACGAGCAGTACTTC. This rearrangement joins TRBV6-5 to TRBJ2-7, with D possibly being TRBD1 (6 bases). Trimming left V 5 bases short and J 0 bases short, with 11 bases between. Per the germline V gene, CDR1 is MNHEY and CDR2 is SVGAGI. The CDR3 runs 14 residues.

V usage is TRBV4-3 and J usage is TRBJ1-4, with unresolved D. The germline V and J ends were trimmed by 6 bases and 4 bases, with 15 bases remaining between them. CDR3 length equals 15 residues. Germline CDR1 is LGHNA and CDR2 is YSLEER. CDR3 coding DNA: TGCGCCAGCAGTCGCTTGGACGGGAGTAATGAAAAACTGTTTTTT. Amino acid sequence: CASSRLDGSNEKLFF.

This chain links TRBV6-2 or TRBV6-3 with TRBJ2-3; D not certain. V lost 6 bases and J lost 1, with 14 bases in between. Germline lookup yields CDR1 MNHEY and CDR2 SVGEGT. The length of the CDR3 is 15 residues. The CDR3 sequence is CASSLDGTGTDTQYF. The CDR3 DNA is TGTGCCAGCAGCTTAGACGGTACTGGCACAGATACGCAGTATTTT.

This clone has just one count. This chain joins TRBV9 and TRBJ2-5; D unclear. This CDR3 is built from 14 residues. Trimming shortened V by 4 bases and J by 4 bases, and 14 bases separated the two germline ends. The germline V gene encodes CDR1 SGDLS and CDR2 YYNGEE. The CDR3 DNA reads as TGTGCCAGCAGCACCCCCGGAACGGTAGAGACCCAGTACTTC. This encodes CASSTPGTVETQYF.

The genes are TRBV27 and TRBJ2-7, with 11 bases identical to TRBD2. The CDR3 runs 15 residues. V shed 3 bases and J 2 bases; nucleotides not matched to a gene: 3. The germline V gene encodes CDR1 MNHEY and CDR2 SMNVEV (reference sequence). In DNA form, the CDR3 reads TGTGCCAGCAGTTTGCTAGCGGGAGGCCCCTACGAGCAGTACTTC. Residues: CASSLLAGGPYEQYF.

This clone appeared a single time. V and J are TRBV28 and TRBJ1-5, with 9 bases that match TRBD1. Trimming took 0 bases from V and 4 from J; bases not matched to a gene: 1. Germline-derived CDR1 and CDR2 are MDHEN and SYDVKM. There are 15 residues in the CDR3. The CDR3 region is CASSLWGQGNQPQHF. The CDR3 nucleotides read TGTGCCAGCAGTTTATGGGGACAGGGAAATCAGCCCCAGCATTTT.

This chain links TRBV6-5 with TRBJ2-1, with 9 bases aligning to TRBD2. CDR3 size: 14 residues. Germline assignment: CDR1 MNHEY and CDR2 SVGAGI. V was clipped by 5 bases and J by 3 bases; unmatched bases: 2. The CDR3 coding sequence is TGTGCCAGCAGTCTACTAGCGGGCTACAATGAGCAGTTCTTC. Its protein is CASSLLAGYNEQFF.

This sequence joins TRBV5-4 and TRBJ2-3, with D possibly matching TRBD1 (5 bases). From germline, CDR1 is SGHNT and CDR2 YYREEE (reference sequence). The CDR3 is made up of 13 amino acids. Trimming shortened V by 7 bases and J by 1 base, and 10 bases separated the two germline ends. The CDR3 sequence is CASGALGTDTQYF. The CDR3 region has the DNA TGTGCCAGCGGGGCGCTTGGCACAGATACGCAGTATTTT.

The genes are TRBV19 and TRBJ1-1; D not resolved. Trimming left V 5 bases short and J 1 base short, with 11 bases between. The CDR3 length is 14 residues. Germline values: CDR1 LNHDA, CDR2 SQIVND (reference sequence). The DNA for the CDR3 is TGTGCCAGTAGTTGGGTATTAGGGAACACTGAAGCTTTCTTT. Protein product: CASSWVLGNTEAFF.

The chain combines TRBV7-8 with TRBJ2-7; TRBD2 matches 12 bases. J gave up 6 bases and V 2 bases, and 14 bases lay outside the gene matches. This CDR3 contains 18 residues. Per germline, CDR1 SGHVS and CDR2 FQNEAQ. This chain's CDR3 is CASSLLYLTSGSESEQYF. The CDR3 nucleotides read TGTGCCAGCAGCTTATTGTACCTGACTAGCGGGAGTGAGAGCGAGCAGTACTTC.

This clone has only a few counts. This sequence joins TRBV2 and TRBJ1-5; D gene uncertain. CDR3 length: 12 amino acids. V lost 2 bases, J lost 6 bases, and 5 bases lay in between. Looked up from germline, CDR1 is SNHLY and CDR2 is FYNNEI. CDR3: CASSERVQPQHF. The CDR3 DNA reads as TGTGCCAGCAGTGAACGGGTTCAGCCCCAGCATTTT.

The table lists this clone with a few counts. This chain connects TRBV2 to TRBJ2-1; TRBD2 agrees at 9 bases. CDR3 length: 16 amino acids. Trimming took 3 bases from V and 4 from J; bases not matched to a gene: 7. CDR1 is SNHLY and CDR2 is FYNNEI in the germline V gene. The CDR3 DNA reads TGTGCCAGCAGTGAGTCGGCGGGAGGGGGGTACAATGAGCAGTTCTTC. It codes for CASSESAGGGYNEQFF.

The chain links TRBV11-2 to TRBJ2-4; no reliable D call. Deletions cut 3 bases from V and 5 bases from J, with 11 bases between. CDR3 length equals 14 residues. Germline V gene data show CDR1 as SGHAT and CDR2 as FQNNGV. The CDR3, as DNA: TGTGCCAGCAGCTTTTCCACGGCCCAAAACATTCAGTACTTC. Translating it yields CASSFSTAQNIQYF.

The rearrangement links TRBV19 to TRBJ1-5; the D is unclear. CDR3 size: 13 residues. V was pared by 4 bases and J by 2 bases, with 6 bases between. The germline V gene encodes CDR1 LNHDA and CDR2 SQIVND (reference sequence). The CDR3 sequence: CASSSRGNQPQHF. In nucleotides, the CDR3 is TGTGCCAGTAGTAGCCGGGGCAATCAGCCCCAGCATTTT.

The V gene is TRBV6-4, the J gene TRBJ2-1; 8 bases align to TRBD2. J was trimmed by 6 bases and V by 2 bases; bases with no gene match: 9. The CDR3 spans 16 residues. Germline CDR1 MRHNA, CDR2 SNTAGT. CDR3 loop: CASSDEAGRGPNEQFF. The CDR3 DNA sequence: TGTGCCAGCAGTGACGAGGCCGGGAGGGGCCCCAATGAGCAGTTCTTC.

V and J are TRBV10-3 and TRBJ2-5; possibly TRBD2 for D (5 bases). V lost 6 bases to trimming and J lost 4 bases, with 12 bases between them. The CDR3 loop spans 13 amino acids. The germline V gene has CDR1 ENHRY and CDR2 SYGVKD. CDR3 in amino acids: CAISAGGGETQYF. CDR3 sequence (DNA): TGTGCCATCAGCGCCGGAGGTGGAGAGACCCAGTACTTC.

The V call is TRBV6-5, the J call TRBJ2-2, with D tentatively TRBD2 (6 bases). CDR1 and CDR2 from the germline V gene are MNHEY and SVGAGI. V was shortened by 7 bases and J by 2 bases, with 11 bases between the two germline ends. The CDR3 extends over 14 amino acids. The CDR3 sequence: CASTRGLNTGELFF. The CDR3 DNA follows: TGTGCCAGCACCCGGGGACTTAACACCGGGGAGCTGTTTTTT.

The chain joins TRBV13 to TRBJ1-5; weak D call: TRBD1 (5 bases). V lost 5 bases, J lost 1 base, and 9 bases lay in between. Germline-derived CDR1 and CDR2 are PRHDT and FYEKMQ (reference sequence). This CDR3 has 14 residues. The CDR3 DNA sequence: TGTGCCAGCAGCGACCGGGACAGCAATCAGCCCCAGCATTTT. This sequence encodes CASSDRDSNQPQHF. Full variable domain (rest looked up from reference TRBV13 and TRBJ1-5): AAGVIQSPRHLIKEKRETATLKCYPIPRHDTVYWYQQGPGQDPQFLISFYEKMQSDKGSIPDRFSAQQFSDYHSELNMSSLELGDSALYFCASSDRDSNQPQHFGDGTRLSIL.

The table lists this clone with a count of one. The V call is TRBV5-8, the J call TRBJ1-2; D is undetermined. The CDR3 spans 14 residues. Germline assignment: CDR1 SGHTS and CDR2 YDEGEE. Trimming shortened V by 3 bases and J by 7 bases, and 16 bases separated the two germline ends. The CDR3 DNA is TGTGCCAGCAGCTACCCCCGGGCCCTCAGTGGCTACACCTTC. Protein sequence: CASSYPRALSGYTF.